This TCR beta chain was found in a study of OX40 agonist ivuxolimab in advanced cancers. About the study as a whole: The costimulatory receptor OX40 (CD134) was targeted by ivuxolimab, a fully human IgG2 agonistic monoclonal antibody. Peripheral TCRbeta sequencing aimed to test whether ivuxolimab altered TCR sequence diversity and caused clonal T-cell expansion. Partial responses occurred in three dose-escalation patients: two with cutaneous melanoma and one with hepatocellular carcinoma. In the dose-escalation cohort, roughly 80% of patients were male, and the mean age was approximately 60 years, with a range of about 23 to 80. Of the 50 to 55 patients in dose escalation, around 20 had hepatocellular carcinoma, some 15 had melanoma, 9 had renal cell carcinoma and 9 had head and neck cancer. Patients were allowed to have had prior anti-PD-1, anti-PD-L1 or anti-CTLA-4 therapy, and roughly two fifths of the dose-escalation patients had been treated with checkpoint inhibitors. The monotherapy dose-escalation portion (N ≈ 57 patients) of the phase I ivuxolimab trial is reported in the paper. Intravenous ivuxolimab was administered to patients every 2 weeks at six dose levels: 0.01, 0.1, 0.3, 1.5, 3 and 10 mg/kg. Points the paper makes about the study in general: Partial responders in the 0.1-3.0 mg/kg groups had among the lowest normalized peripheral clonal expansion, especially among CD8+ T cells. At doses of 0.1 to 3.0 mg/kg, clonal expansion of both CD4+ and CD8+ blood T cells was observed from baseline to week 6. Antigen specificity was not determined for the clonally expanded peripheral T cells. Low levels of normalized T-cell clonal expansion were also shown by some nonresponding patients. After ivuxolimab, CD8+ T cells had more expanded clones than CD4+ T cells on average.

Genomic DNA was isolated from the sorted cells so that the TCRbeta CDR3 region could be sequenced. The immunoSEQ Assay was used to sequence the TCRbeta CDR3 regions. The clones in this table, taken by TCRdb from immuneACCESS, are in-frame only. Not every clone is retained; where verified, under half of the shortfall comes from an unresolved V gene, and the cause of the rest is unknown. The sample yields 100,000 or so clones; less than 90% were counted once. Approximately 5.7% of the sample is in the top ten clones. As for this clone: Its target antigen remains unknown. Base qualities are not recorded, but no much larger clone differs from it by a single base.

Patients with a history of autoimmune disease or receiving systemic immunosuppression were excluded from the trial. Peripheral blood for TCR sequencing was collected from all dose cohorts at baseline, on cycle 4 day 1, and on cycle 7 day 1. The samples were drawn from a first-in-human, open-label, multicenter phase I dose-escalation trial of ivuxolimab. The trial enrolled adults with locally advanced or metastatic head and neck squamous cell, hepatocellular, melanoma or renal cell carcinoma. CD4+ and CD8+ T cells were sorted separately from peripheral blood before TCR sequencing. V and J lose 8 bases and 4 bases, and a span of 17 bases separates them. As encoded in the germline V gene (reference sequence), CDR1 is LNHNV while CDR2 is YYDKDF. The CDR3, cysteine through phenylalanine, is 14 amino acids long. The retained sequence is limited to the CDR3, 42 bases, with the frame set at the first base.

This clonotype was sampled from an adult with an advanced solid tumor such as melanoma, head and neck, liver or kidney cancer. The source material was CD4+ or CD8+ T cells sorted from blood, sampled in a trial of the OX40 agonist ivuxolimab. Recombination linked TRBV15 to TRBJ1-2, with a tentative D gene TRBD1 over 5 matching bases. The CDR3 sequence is CATGDHQPPYGYTF. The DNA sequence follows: TGTGCCACCGGGGACCACCAACCTCCCTATGGCTACACCTTC.